The subject of this entry is one T cell receptor (beta chain). Its antigen is as yet unknown. Germline and junction disagree at one end, which may indicate a read error. Quantitative barcoded 5'-RACE was used to prepare TCR beta libraries. TCRdb independently ran MiXCR on the 5' RACE reads; one entry per CDR3 protein. The sample holds about 340,000 distinct CDR3 sequences, over 12% seen once. The sample belongs to a study of CD8 T cells in ankylosing spondylitis. Study-wide points: A motif of roughly 8 highly homologous TCR beta variants was seen as apparently characteristic of ankylosing spondylitis blood. Disease-associated clones were reportedly significantly overrepresented in matched ankylosing spondylitis synovial fluid.

This CDR3 comprises 18 residues. Germline V CDR1 and CDR2: SNHLY, FYNNEI. This chain joins TRBV2 and TRBJ2-1; 11 bases align to TRBD2. This receptor was obtained from a male donor with ankylosing spondylitis or in good health (not recorded which). Sequences were obtained from blood, either unsorted or a sorted T cell fraction (not recorded which). The CDR3, as DNA: TGTGCCTGCAGTTTCAGACTAGCGGGACCTCGTGCTTTCAATGAGCAGTTCTTC. It encodes CACSFRLAGPRAFNEQFF.